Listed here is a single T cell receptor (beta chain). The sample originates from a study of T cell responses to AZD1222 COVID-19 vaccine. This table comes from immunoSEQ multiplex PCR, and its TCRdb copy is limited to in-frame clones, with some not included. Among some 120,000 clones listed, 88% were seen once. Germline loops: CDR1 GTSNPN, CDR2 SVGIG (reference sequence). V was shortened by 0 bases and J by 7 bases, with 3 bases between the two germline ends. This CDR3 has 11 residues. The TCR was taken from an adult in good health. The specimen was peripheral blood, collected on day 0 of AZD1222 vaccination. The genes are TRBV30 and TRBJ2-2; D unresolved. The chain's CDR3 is CAWSVGGELFF. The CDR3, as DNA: TGTGCCTGGAGTGTAGGCGGGGAGCTGTTTTTT.